Detailed here is one T cell receptor beta chain. These data belong to a study of blood T cell repertoires in COVID-19. Turning to the study itself: Whether acute or convalescent, the COVID-19 samples came from the United States, Italy and Spain.

In the original workflow: Scientists estimated how many nucleated cells there were by amplifying reference gene primers. Here immunoSEQ multiplex PCR was the method, and the copy in TCRdb shows in-frame clones only, minus some. V and J calls plus clone size are reproduced from that table; the DNA served to infer D and trimming. The sample holds under 200,000 clones, around 85% seen once. The study recruited people aged roughly 18 to 100 years across about two dozen US areas. Trimming removed 0 bases at V and 2 bases at J, with 11 bases between. The CDR3 has 15 residues. Per the germline V gene, CDR1 is MNHNY and CDR2 is SVGAGI (reference sequence).

The TCR was taken from a woman aged 35 to 49 with acute COVID-19. The J gene is TRBJ2-7, the V gene TRBV6-6, with a possible D match to TRBD1 (6 bases). The specimen was PBMCs or T cells enriched from blood (not recorded which). The CDR3 region has the DNA TGTGCCAGCAGTTACTCAGGGGACACCCCCTACGAGCAGTACTTC. Translating it yields CASSYSGDTPYEQYF.